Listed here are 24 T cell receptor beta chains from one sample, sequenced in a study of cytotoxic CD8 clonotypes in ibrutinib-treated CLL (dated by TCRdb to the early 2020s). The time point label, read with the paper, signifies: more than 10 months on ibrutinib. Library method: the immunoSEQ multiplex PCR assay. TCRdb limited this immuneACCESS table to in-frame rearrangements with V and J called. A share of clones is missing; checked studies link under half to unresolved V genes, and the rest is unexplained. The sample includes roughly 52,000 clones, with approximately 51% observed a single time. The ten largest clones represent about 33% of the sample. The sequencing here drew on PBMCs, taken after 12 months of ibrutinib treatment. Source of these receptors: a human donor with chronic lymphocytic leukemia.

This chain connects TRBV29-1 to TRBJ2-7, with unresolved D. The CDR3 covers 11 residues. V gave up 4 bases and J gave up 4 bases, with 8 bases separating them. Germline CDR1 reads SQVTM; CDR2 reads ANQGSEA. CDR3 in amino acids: CSVADGYEQYF. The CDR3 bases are TGCAGCGTTGCGGATGGGTACGAGCAGTACTTC.

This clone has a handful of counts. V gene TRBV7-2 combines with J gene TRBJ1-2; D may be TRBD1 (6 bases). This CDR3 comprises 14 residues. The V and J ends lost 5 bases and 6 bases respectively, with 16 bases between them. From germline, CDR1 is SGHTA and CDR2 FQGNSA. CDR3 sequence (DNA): TGTGCCAGCAGCGACCGGACAGCCTTCGATGGCTACACCTTC. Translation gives CASSDRTAFDGYTF. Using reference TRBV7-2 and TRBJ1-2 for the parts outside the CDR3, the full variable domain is GAGVSQSPSNKVTEKGKDVELRCDPISGHTALYWYRQSLGQGLEFLIYFQGNSAPDKSGLPSDRFSAERTGGSVSTLTIQRTQQEDSAVYLCASSDRTAFDGYTFGSGTRLTVV.

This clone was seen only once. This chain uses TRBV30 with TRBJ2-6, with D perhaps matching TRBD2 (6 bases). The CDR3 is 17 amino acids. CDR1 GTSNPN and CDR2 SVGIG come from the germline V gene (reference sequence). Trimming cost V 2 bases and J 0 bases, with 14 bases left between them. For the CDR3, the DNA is TGTGCCTGGAGTCATTGGCGGGGAAGCTCTGGGGCCAACGTCCTGACTTTC. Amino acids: CAWSHWRGSSGANVLTF.

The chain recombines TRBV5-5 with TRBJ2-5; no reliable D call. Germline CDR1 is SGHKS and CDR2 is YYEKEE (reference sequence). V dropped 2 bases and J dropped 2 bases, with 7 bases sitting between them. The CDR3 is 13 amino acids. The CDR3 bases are TGTGCCAGCAGCTTCTCTAGTCAAGAGACCCAGTACTTC. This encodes CASSFSSQETQYF.

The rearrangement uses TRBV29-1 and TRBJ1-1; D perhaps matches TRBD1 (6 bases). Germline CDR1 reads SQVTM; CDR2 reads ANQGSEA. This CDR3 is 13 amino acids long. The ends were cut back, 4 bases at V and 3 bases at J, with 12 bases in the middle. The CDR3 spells CSVVQGRDTEAFF. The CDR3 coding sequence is TGCAGCGTTGTACAGGGCAGGGACACTGAAGCTTTCTTT.

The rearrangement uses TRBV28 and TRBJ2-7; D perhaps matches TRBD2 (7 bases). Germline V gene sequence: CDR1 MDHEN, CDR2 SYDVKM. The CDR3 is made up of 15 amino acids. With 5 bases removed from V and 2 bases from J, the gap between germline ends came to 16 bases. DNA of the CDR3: TGTGCCAGCAGTCCCTTAGGGGGAGGGCCCTACGAGCAGTACTTC. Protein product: CASSPLGGGPYEQYF.

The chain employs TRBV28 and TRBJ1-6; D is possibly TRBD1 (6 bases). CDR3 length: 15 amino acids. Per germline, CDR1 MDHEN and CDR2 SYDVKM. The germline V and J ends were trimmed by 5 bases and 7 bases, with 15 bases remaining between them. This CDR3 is CASSPDDRQNSPLHF. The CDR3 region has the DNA TGTGCCAGCAGTCCCGATGACAGGCAAAATTCACCCCTCCACTTT.

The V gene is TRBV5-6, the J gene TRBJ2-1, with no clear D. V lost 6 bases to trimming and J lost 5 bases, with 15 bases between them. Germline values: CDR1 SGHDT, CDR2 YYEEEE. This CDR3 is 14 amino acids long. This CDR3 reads CASTPAQKDNEQFF. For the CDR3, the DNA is TGTGCCAGCACCCCCGCTCAGAAGGACAATGAGCAGTTCTTC.

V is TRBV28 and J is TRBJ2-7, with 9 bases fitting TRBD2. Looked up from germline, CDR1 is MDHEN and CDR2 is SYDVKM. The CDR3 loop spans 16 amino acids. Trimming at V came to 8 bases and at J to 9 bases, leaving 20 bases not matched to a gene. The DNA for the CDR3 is TGTGCCAGCGGCTCCCTCCCCGGGACTAGCCGATCCTCGCAGTACTTC. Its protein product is CASGSLPGTSRSSQYF.

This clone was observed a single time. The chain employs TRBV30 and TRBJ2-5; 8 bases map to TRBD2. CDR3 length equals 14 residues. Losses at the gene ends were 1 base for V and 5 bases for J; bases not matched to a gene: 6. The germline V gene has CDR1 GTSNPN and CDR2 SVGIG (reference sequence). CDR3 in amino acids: CAWSGSGSSETQYF. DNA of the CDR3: TGTGCCTGGAGTGGAAGCGGGAGTTCCGAGACCCAGTACTTC.

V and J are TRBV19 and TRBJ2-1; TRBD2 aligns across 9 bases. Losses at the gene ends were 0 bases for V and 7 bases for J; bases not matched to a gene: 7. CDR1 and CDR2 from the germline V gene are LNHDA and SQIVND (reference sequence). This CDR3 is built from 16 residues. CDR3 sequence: CASSIDRISGRNEQFF. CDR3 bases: TGTGCCAGTAGTATAGATCGAATTAGCGGGAGAAATGAGCAGTTCTTC.

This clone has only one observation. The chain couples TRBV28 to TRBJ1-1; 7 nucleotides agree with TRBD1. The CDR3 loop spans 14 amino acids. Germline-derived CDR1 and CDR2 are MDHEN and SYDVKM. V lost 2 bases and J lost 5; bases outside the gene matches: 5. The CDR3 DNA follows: TGTGCCAGCAGTTTAGAAACAGGGGAAACTGAAGCTTTCTTT. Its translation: CASSLETGETEAFF.

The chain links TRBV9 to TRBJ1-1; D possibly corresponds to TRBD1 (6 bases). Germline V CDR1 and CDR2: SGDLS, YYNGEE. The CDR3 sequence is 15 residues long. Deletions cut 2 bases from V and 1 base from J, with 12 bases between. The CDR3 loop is CASSVAGTPNTEAFF. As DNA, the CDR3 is TGTGCCAGCAGCGTCGCCGGGACACCGAACACTGAAGCTTTCTTT.

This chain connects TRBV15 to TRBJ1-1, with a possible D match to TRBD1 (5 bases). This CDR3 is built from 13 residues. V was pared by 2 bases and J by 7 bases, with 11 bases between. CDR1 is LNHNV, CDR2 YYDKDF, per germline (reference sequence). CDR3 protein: CATSRNQGGEAFF. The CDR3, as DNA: TGTGCCACCAGCAGAAATCAGGGCGGTGAAGCTTTCTTT.

CDR3 nucleotide sequence: TGTGCCAGCTCACCGTCGGCGGGAGCCCTGGATGAGCAGTTCTTC. Its protein is CASSPSAGALDEQFF. The chain employs TRBV18 and TRBJ2-1, with 7 bases lining up with TRBD2. V shed 3 bases, J shed 8 bases, and the junction held 10 bases outside the gene matches. Germline V gives CDR1 KGHSH, CDR2 LQKENI. The CDR3 loop spans 15 amino acids.

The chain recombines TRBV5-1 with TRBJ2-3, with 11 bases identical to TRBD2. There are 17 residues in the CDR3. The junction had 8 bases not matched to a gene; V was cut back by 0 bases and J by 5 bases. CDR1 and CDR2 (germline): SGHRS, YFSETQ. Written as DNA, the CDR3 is TGCGCCAGCAGCTTGGCCTATCTAGCGGGAGGTGAAGATACGCAGTATTTT. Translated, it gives CASSLAYLAGGEDTQYF.

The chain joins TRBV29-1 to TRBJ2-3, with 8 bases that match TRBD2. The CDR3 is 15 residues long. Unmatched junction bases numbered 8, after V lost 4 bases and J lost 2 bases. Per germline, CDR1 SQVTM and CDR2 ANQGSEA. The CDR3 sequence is CSVVGLAGITDTQYF. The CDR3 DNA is TGCAGCGTTGTCGGGCTAGCGGGCATCACAGATACGCAGTATTTT.

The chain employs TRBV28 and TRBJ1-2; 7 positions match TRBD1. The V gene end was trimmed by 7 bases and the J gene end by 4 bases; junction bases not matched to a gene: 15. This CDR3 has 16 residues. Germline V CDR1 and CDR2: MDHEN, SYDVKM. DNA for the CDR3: TGTGCCAGCACCGCCGCGGGGGGCAGGGGGGGCTATGGCTACACCTTC. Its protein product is CASTAAGGRGGYGYTF.

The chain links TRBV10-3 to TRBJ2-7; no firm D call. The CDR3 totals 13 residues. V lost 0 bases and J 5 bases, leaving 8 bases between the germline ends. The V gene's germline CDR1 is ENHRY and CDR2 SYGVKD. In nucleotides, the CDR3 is TGTGCCATCAGTGAGTCTTTTGAGAACGAGCAGTACTTC. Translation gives CAISESFENEQYF.

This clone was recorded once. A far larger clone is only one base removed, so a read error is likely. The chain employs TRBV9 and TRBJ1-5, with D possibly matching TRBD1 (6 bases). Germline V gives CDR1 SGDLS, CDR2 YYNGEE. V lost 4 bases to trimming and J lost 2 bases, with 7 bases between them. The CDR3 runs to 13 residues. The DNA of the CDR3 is TGTGCCAGCAGCCGACAGGGCAATCAGCCCCAGCATTTT. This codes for CASSRQGNQPQHF.

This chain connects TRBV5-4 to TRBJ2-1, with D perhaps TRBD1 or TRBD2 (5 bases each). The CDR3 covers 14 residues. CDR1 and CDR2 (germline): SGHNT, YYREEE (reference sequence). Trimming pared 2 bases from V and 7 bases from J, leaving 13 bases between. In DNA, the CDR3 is TGTGCCAGCAGCTTTTCAGGGAGAGGGAATGAGCAGTTCTTC. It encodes CASSFSGRGNEQFF.

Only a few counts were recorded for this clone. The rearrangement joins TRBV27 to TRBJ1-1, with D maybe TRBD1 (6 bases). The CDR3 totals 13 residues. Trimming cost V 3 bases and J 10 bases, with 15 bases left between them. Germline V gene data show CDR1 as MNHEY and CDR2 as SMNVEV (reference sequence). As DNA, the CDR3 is TGTGCCAGCAGTTTGTCGGGGGCGCCGGTAGCTTTCTTT. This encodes CASSLSGAPVAFF.

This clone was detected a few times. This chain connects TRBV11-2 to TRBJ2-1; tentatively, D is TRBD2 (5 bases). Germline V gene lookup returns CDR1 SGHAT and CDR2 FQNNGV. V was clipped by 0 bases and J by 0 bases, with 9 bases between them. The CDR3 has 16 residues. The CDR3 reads CASSLDWGASYNEQFF. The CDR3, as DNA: TGTGCCAGCAGCTTAGATTGGGGAGCCTCCTACAATGAGCAGTTCTTC.

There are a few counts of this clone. CDR3 DNA: TGTGCCAGCAGCTTGTGGACAGGAATGTGGGAGCAGTACTTC. Its protein is CASSLWTGMWEQYF. The genes are TRBV5-6 and TRBJ2-7; 7 bases agree with TRBD1. Germline V gene data show CDR1 as SGHDT and CDR2 as YYEEEE. V dropped 1 base and J dropped 7; count of bases not matched to a gene: 8. The CDR3 totals 14 residues. Variable domain in full (rest from reference TRBV5-6 and TRBJ2-7): DAGVTQSPTHLIKTRGQQVTLRCSPKSGHDTVSWYQQALGQGPQFIFQYYEEEERQRGNFPDRFSGHQFPNYSSELNVNALLLGDSALYLCASSLWTGMWEQYFGPGTRLTVT.